The 16 T cell receptor beta chains presented below share a single source sample, sequenced in a study of blood T cell repertoires in COVID-19 (TCRdb year 2020). Library creation used the immunoSEQ multiplex PCR assay. TCRdb retrieved this table from immuneACCESS and kept in-frame rearrangements only. Not all clones are present; in checked studies, unresolved V genes account for under half, and no reason is known for the remainder. This sample has approximately 40,000 clones in its table, and about 88% of those were observed once. The ten largest clonotypes hold approximately 20% of the sample. Material for sequencing was peripheral blood. The receptors stem from a man in his fifties or sixties in a cohort sampled during active COVID-19.

V usage is TRBV4-3 and J usage is TRBJ1-6; 8 bases are shared with TRBD1. CDR3 length: 15 residues. V gave up 0 bases and J gave up 11 bases; unmatched junction bases: 6. The germline gives CDR1 LGHNA, CDR2 YSLEER. This CDR3 reads CASSQDSTGEAPLHF. The DNA of the CDR3 is TGCGCCAGCAGCCAAGACTCGACAGGGGAGGCACCCCTCCACTTT.

This clone has more than one count but fewer than ten. This chain joins TRBV6-5 and TRBJ2-6, with a weak D call TRBD1 (6 bases). CDR1 is MNHEY and CDR2 is SVGAGI in the germline V gene. The ends were cut back, 0 bases at V and 0 bases at J, with 6 bases in the middle. CDR3 length equals 16 residues. CDR3: CASSYSGGSGANVLTF. The DNA of the CDR3 is TGTGCCAGCAGTTACTCAGGGGGCTCTGGGGCCAACGTCCTGACTTTC.

This chain uses TRBV28 with TRBJ2-7, with D possibly TRBD1 on 6 matching bases. Germline lookup yields CDR1 MDHEN and CDR2 SYDVKM. The CDR3 runs to 15 residues. V was shortened by 6 bases and J by 6 bases, with 21 bases between the two germline ends. The CDR3, as DNA: TGTGCCAGCAGAAGAAGACAGGTTAATTGGTCCGAGCAGTACGTC. Translation gives CASRRRQVNWSEQYV.

This clone turned up a few times. The chain joins TRBV21-1 to TRBJ1-5; the tabulated D call, TRBD1, remains unverified against the DNA. TRBV21-1 is shown as a pseudogene. The CDR3 has 21 residues. CDR3 residues: CASSKADLREYKGGFNQPQHF. The CDR3 bases are TGTGCCAGCAGCAAAGCCGACCTCAGGGAATACAAAGGGGGCTTCAATCAGCCCCAGCATTTT.

This clone was counted a few times. V and J are TRBV30 and TRBJ1-3; TRBD1 matches at 10 bases. V trimming: 5 bases; J trimming: 0 bases; junction bases outside the gene matches: 16. The CDR3 sequence is 19 residues long. Germline V gives CDR1 GTSNPN, CDR2 SVGIG (reference sequence). The CDR3 reads CAWLFRGTGAAYSGNTIYF. The DNA for the CDR3 is TGTGCCTGGCTCTTCCGGGGGACAGGGGCCGCATACTCTGGAAACACCATATATTTT.

This clone is a singleton in its sample. J is TRBJ1-1 and V is TRBV7-9; D not resolved. This CDR3 region has 13 residues. From germline, CDR1 is SEHNR and CDR2 FQNEAQ (reference sequence). Trimming shortened V by 5 bases and J by 1 base, and 8 bases separated the two germline ends. CDR3 sequence: CASSATPNTEAFF. Written as DNA, the CDR3 is TGTGCCAGCAGCGCGACACCGAACACTGAAGCTTTCTTT.

The chain joins TRBV4-2 to TRBJ2-3; 10 bases are shared with TRBD2. The ends lost 4 bases at V and 0 bases at J; junction bases unmatched: 1. Germline V gene data show CDR1 as LGHNA and CDR2 as YNFKEQ. The CDR3 loop spans 15 amino acids. The CDR3 nucleotides are TGTGCCAGCAGCCCGGGACTAGCGAGCACAGATACGCAGTATTTT. It codes for CASSPGLASTDTQYF.

The gene calls are TRBV11-2 and TRBJ2-3, with 9 bases that match TRBD2. Per the germline V gene, CDR1 is SGHAT and CDR2 is FQNNGV. This CDR3 is built from 18 residues. V dropped 3 bases and J dropped 1; count of bases not matched to a gene: 11. CDR3 sequence (DNA): TGTGCCAGCAGCTTTTACCGTACGACTAGCGGCCGCACAGATACGCAGTATTTT. Translating gives CASSFYRTTSGRTDTQYF.

The chain couples TRBV19 to TRBJ2-3; tentative D call: TRBD2 (6 bases). In germline, CDR1 is LNHDA, CDR2 SQIVND (reference sequence). This CDR3 comprises 14 residues. CDR3 nucleotide sequence: TGTGCTACGAGGAGGGGCGGTGACACAGATACGCAGTATTTT. It yields the protein CATRRGGDTDTQYF.

This sequence joins TRBV7-2 and TRBJ1-2; 7 bases agree with TRBD1. The germline gives CDR1 SGHTA, CDR2 FQGNSA. The CDR3 runs 16 residues. The junction had 13 bases not matched to a gene; V was cut back by 2 bases and J by 7 bases. CDR3 DNA sequence: TGTGCCAGCAGCTTACAGGGGGACAGTTTAGGGGTTGGCTACACCTTC. Protein: CASSLQGDSLGVGYTF. The full variable domain, rest sourced from reference TRBV7-2 and TRBJ1-2, is GAGVSQSPSNKVTEKGKDVELRCDPISGHTALYWYRQSLGQGLEFLIYFQGNSAPDKSGLPSDRFSAERTGGSVSTLTIQRTQQEDSAVYLCASSLQGDSLGVGYTFGSGTRLTVV.

In DNA form, the CDR3 reads TGTGCCAGCAGTTTGGGGGGTCCTTTGACTAACTATGGCTACACCTTC. Protein sequence: CASSLGGPLTNYGYTF. The chain carries TRBV6-5 and TRBJ1-2, with TRBD1 as a possible D gene (5 bases). This CDR3 comprises 16 residues. Deletions cut 4 bases from V and 0 bases from J, with 15 bases between. Germline V lookup: CDR1 MNHEY, CDR2 SVGAGI.

The V call is TRBV7-9, the J call TRBJ1-1; 7 bases match TRBD1. The CDR3 loop spans 15 amino acids. After removal of 3 bases from V and 0 bases from J, the junction contained 4 bases not matched to a gene. Germline V gene data show CDR1 as SEHNR and CDR2 as FQNEAQ (reference sequence). CDR3 DNA sequence: TGTGCCAGCAGCTTCTCGACAGGGATGAACACTGAAGCTTTCTTT. Translated: CASSFSTGMNTEAFF.

This chain links TRBV6-2 or TRBV6-3 with TRBJ2-1, with 8 bases matching TRBD2. V dropped 6 bases and J dropped 0; count of bases not matched to a gene: 4. The CDR3 has 15 amino acids. The germline CDR1 and CDR2 sequences are MNHEY and SVGEGT. The CDR3 nucleotides read TGTGCCAGCAGCCCGAGCGGGAGCTCCTACAATGAGCAGTTCTTC. Its protein product is CASSPSGSSYNEQFF.

The chain uses TRBV4-1 and TRBJ2-7, with 9 bases matching TRBD1. Germline V gives CDR1 MGHRA, CDR2 YSYEKL. The J segment lost 3 bases and the V segment lost 4 bases, leaving 7 bases of the junction unmatched. This CDR3 spans 15 amino acids. CDR3 in amino acids: CASSLRDRDSYEQYF. CDR3 nucleotide sequence: TGCGCCAGCAGCCTTAGGGACAGGGACAGCTACGAGCAGTACTTC.

This clone was observed once. This chain links TRBV9 with TRBJ2-5; 11 positions agree with TRBD2. In germline, CDR1 is SGDLS, CDR2 YYNGEE. With V trimmed by 1 base and J by 3 bases, 5 bases remained unmatched. The CDR3 covers 16 residues. As DNA, the CDR3 is TGTGCCAGCAGCGTACTGGGGGGACTAGCGGAAGAGACCCAGTACTTC. Its protein product is CASSVLGGLAEETQYF.

The CDR3, as DNA: TGTGCCATCAGTGAACTCAGCGGCCAAGAGACCCAGTACTTC. Translated: CAISELSGQETQYF. The rearrangement uses TRBV10-3 and TRBJ2-5; D is possibly TRBD2 (5 bases). Germline V gene lookup returns CDR1 ENHRY and CDR2 SYGVKD. The CDR3 contains 14 residues. Trimming shortened V by 3 bases and J by 1 base, and 9 bases separated the two germline ends.